This T cell receptor beta chain was observed in a study of cytotoxic CD8 clonotypes in ibrutinib-treated CLL. There are 17 residues in the CDR3. V trimming: 5 bases; J trimming: 3 bases; junction bases outside the gene matches: 13. Germline V gene sequence: CDR1 SGHAT, CDR2 FQNNGV. The data were produced by immunoSEQ multiplex PCR, yet TCRdb's version contains in-frame clones alone and is incomplete. In the table there are 250,000 to 350,000 clones, 76% of which are singletons. This chain connects TRBV11-2 to TRBJ2-7, with 10 bases matching TRBD2. This specimen consisted of PBMCs, obtained at disease progression, from a patient treated with ibrutinib. The receptor's source is a human donor with chronic lymphocytic leukemia. CDR3 coding DNA: TGTGCCAGCAGCCCTAGGGCGTTGTGGACTAGCGGCTACGAGCAGTACTTC. This sequence encodes CASSPRALWTSGYEQYF.